The rows below give T cell receptor beta chains drawn from one sample of a study of beta chain features in type 1 diabetes. Libraries were prepared by immunoSEQ multiplex PCR; TCRdb keeps only in-frame clonotypes and omits some of them. The data hold some 150,000 clones, with roughly 9.3% observed a single time. Sequenced sample: central memory CD4+ T cells from blood. These receptors originate from a woman aged 40 to 50 in good health. The conserved cysteine and the conserved F or W are not part of the CDR3 here.

TRBJ1-4 TRBV18 ASSRGQEEKLF
TRBJ2-7 TRBV6-5 ASSYLNNHEQY
TRBJ2-5 TRBV19 ASSVLAEGGETQY
TRBJ1-1 TRBV6-1 ASSAGQMNTEAF
TRBJ2-3 TRBV27 ASSPTSGGATDTQY
TRBJ2-7 TRBV5-1 ASSLGQGNYEQY
TRBJ1-2 TRBV4-2 ASSQDLAGNYGYT
TRBJ1-6 TRBV19 ASTMDFTNSPLH
TRBJ2-3 TRBV5-1 ASSPEERGGATDTQY
TRBJ2-3 TRBV7-2 ASSLASVTQY
TRBJ2-7 TRBV9 ASSVAASGAYYEQY
TRBJ2-5 TRBV5-6 ASSLAGGGFETQY
TRBJ1-3 TRBV9 ASSVDRFSGNTIY
TRBJ1-6 TRBV5-4 ASSRGTVNNSPLH
TRBJ1-2 TRBV2 ASSRTGDGYT
TRBJ1-5 TRBV2 ASSEANYQPQH
TRBJ2-7 TRBV6-5 ASSYGGVSSYEQY
TRBJ2-3 TRBV5-1 ASSSSGLAATDTQY
TRBJ1-3 TRBV4-3 ASSQSGGNTIY
TRBJ2-1 TRBV6-5 ASSYSVWGDEQF
TRBJ2-2 TRBV9 ASSPRGVGELF
TRBJ2-7 TRBV10-3 AISPSLYEQY
TRBJ1-1 TRBV4-3 ASSPGTGGTMNTEAF
TRBJ1-2 TRBV7-6 ASSSLGDRVNYGYT
TRBJ1-2 TRBV29-1 SVVGEGAGGYT
TRBJ1-2 TRBV7-2 ASSSQGNGYT
TRBJ2-7 TRBV10-2 ASNPQHRGAAYEQY
TRBJ1-5 TRBV7-6 ASSPRDTDQPQH
TRBJ2-7 TRBV7-9 ASSPGQGGIVLNEQY
TRBJ2-1 TRBV19 ASSTNLGQRPNEQF
TRBJ2-5 TRBV6-5 ASTPQAGGRETQY
TRBJ1-2 TRBV6-5 ASSYVGTGQLGYT
TRBJ1-2 TRBV5-1 ASRVSGGEGYT
TRBJ2-2 TRBV7-2 ASSPTTLNTGELF
TRBJ2-1 TRBV2 ASSWLAGSSYNEQF
TRBJ2-1 TRBV7-9 ASSLRGQGGLNEQF
TRBJ1-3 TRBV5-1 ASSLAPRLNSGNTIY
TRBJ1-3 TRBV10-3 AIISQSSNTIY
TRBJ2-1 TRBV14 ASSQAFSGEQF
TRBJ2-7 TRBV21-1 ASSKGAYEQY
TRBJ2-2 TRBV18 ASSPAQGATGELF
TRBJ1-2 TRBV6-4 ATTQGGLGGYT
TRBJ2-7 TRBV5-4 ASSSPSVYEQY
TRBJ1-2 TRBV2 ASSAGTGLNPGYT
TRBJ1-4 TRBV18 ASSPSMGAEEKLF
TRBJ2-3 TRBV10-3 AIRDYSTDTQY
TRBJ2-7 TRBV7-6 ASSTGTGKSYEQY
TRBJ2-7 TRBV5-5 ASSPGTLSSYEQY
TRBJ1-3 TRBV7-9 ASKETGAGNTIY
TRBJ2-4 TRBV10-2 ASSESGGQNIQY
TRBJ2-1 TRBV6-1 ASSDQRSSYNEQF
TRBJ1-2 TRBV28 ASSTPGGFYGYT
TRBJ2-7 TRBV10-2 ASSGRRGDWY
TRBJ1-5 TRBV11-2 ASSETMDQPQH
TRBJ2-1 TRBV27 ASSLRTSGGHNEQF
TRBJ1-5 TRBV23-1 ASTNRPGQGNQPQH